This T cell receptor (beta chain) was obtained from a study of Ad26.COV2.S vaccination and SARS-CoV-2 variants. For the study at large: Recipients of Ad26.COV2.S got it intramuscularly, once or twice 56 days apart.

Study results and caveats: Placebo and vaccine recipients had non-spike TCR breadth that was similar. Vaccinated individuals (as opposed to placebo recipients) had higher spike-specific TCR breadth.

Treatment meaning: roughly 18 received Ad26.COV2.S at low or high dose, single or two shots; a few received placebo; per-sample allocation not given. Specimens were obtained on day 63 following the first vaccine or placebo injection. The individual, an adult aged 18-55 years, was a donor in Boston. The assay was immunoSEQ multiplex PCR, and TCRdb's table has in-frame clones only and misses some. Of approximately 410,000 clones in the sample, around nine tenths were seen once. With 4 bases removed from V and 0 bases from J, the gap between germline ends came to 17 bases. CDR3 length: 18 residues. CDR1 SGHRS and CDR2 YFSETQ come from the germline V gene. Comment on this clone: Antigen: not known.

The receptor was isolated from a person aged 18-65 years who received the Ad26.COV2.S COVID-19 vaccine or a placebo. The chain couples TRBV5-1 to TRBJ2-6; D tentatively fits TRBD1 or TRBD2 (5 bases each). The material sequenced was peripheral blood, taken in a trial of Ad26.COV2.S vaccine versus placebo. CDR3 residues: CASSSLYGTDSGANVLTF. The CDR3 nucleotides read TGCGCCAGCAGCAGCTTGTATGGGACGGACTCTGGGGCCAACGTCCTGACTTTC.